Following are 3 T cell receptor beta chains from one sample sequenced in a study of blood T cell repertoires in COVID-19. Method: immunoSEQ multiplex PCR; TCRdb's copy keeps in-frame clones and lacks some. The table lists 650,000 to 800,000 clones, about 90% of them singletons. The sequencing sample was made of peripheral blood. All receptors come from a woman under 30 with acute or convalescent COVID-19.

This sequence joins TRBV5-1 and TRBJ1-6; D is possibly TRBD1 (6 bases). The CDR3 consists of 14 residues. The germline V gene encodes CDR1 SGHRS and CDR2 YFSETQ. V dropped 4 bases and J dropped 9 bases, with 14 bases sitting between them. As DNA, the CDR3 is TGCGCCAGCAGCCTGGGGGACATCGGTTCACCCCTCCACTTT. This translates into CASSLGDIGSPLHF.

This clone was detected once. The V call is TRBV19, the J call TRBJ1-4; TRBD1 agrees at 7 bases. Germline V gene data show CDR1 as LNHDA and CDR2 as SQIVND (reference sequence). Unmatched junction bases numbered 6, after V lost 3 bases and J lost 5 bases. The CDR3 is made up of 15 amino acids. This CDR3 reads CASSMYRGANEKLFF. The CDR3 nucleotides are TGTGCCAGTAGTATGTACAGGGGAGCAAATGAAAAACTGTTTTTT.

The chain's CDR3 is CASSQGRGFYGYTF. CDR3 coding DNA: TGCGCCAGCAGCCAGGGCAGGGGGTTCTATGGCTACACCTTC. The chain has TRBV4-3 and TRBJ1-2, with 7 bases identical to TRBD1. Germline V gene data show CDR1 as LGHNA and CDR2 as YSLEER. V gave up 3 bases and J gave up 4 bases; unmatched junction bases: 5. The CDR3 contains 14 residues.